The 2 T cell receptor beta chains presented below share a single source sample, sequenced in a study of graft-versus-host responses after intestinal transplantation. Their cognate antigens are unknown. Using immunoSEQ multiplex PCR, the repertoire was profiled, and TCRdb retains in-frame clones only, with some absent. This sample has about 93,000 clones, with over 85% found just once. Material: unstimulated CD8+ T cells sorted from spleen or lymph node cells, obtained before intestinal transplant. Receptor source: a human donor who received an intestinal transplant.

V gene TRBV19 combines with J gene TRBJ1-1, with TRBD1 matching over 8 bases. After removal of 4 bases from V and 5 bases from J, the junction contained 6 bases not matched to a gene. Germline values: CDR1 LNHDA, CDR2 SQIVND (reference sequence). CDR3 length: 14 residues. The CDR3 reads CASSSTGGGTEAFF. The CDR3 DNA is TGTGCCAGTAGTAGTACAGGGGGGGGGACTGAAGCTTTCTTT.

The chain couples TRBV7-6 to TRBJ2-1; 7 nucleotides match TRBD2. From germline, CDR1 is SGHVS and CDR2 FNYEAQ. The J segment lost 0 bases and the V segment lost 2 bases, leaving 4 bases of the junction unmatched. The CDR3 runs to 16 residues. CDR3 sequence reads: CASSLQSGDSYNEQFF. In DNA, the CDR3 is TGTGCCAGCAGCTTACAAAGCGGGGACTCCTACAATGAGCAGTTCTTC. Combining the CDR3 with reference TRBV7-6 and TRBJ2-1 gives the whole variable domain GAGVSQSPRYKVTKRGQDVALRCDPISGHVSLYWYRQALGQGPEFLTYFNYEAQQDKSGLPNDRFSAERPEGSISTLTIQRTEQRDSAMYRCASSLQSGDSYNEQFFGPGTRLTVL.